The 8 T cell receptor beta chains listed next were all sequenced from one sample in a study of control samples from healthy donors and cancer patients (dated by TCRdb to 2018 to 2021). Library generation was performed with the immunoSEQ multiplex PCR assay. TCRdb holds this immuneACCESS table with in-frame rearrangements only. Some clones are missing; in checked studies, unresolved V genes explain under half, and the rest has no known cause. The sample records about 130,000 clones, approximately 90% of which are singletons. More than 6.5% of the sample is held by the ten biggest clonotypes. The specimen sequenced was blood. Receptors originate from a man younger than 35 in good health.

The sample holds one count of this clone. The chain combines TRBV11-2 with TRBJ1-3; D unresolved. The V end lost 7 bases, the J end lost 0 bases, and 7 bases lay between the germline ends. This CDR3 is 13 amino acids long. Looked up from germline, CDR1 is SGHAT and CDR2 is FQNNGV. This chain's CDR3 is CASTSVSGNTIYF. The CDR3 DNA reads as TGTGCCAGCACTTCAGTCTCTGGAAACACCATATATTTT.

The J gene is TRBJ2-2, the V gene TRBV6-1, with no clear D. There are 14 residues in the CDR3. Trimming stripped 2 bases from V and 3 bases from J, with 7 bases between. Per the germline V gene, CDR1 is MNHNS and CDR2 is SASEGT. CDR3 amino acids: CASSEITHTGELFF. The CDR3 DNA reads as TGTGCCAGCAGTGAAATTACACACACCGGGGAGCTGTTTTTT.

The chain employs TRBV6-1 and TRBJ1-3; no definite D call. This CDR3 spans 13 amino acids. Germline lookup yields CDR1 MNHNS and CDR2 SASEGT. V gave up 3 bases and J gave up 1 base, with 4 bases separating them. The CDR3: CASSESSGNTIYF. The DNA of the CDR3 is TGTGCCAGCAGTGAGTCTTCTGGAAACACCATATATTTT.

Details on this clone: A read error may produce the germline difference seen at one junction end. The genes are TRBV7-2 and TRBJ2-5, with 9 bases that match TRBD2. Germline CDR1 and CDR2: SGHTA and FQGNSA. The CDR3 has 13 amino acids. The CDR3 region has the DNA TGTGCCAGCAGCTTCCCTACGGGGACTAGCTGGCACTTC. Its protein is CASSFPTGTSWHF.

This chain uses TRBV19 with TRBJ2-1; 9 bases map to TRBD1. The germline gives CDR1 LNHDA, CDR2 SQIVND (reference sequence). This CDR3 is 15 amino acids long. V shed 7 bases and J 3 bases; nucleotides not matched to a gene: 7. In DNA, the CDR3 is TGTGCCAGTAACCCCCCGGGACAGGGCTACAATGAGCAGTTCTTC. Its translation is CASNPPGQGYNEQFF.

The rearrangement links TRBV19 to TRBJ2-7; D unclear. V was shortened by 6 bases and J by 3 bases, with 15 bases between the two germline ends. There are 14 residues in the CDR3. Germline CDR1 and CDR2: LNHDA and SQIVND (reference sequence). The CDR3 spells CASSMAVLNYEQYF. The DNA of the CDR3 is TGTGCCAGTAGCATGGCGGTGTTAAACTACGAGCAGTACTTC.

This chain links TRBV19 with TRBJ2-1; maybe TRBD2 (6 bases). Trimming removed 9 bases from V and 8 bases from J, with 20 bases in between. Germline CDR1 reads LNHDA; CDR2 reads SQIVND (reference sequence). The CDR3 totals 14 residues. The chain's CDR3 is CASHALGGNDEQFF. In nucleotides, the CDR3 is TGTGCCAGCCACGCTTTAGGAGGGAACGATGAGCAGTTCTTC.

This clone was seen only once. This same CDR3 is encoded by further DNA sequences in the sample. The chain joins TRBV12-3 or TRBV12-4 to TRBJ2-7, with D unresolved. Trimming left V 7 bases short and J 0 bases short, with 7 bases between. The CDR3 has 12 amino acids. The CDR3 region is CASKGPSYEQYF. In DNA form, the CDR3 reads TGTGCCAGCAAGGGCCCCTCCTACGAGCAGTACTTC.